This T cell receptor (beta chain) was sequenced for a study of OX40 agonist ivuxolimab in advanced cancers. Study-wide background: Every 2 weeks, ivuxolimab was infused into the patients intravenously at between 0.01 and 10 mg/kg. Three patients, one with hepatocellular carcinoma and two with cutaneous melanoma, responded partially.

Points from the study as a whole: Certain nonresponding patients likewise had low normalized T-cell clonal expansion. Compared with CD4+, CD8+ T cells on average had more expanded clones.

In its sample, this clone was seen once. Its antigen is unknown. The repertoire was sequenced with immunoSEQ multiplex PCR; TCRdb's copy has only in-frame clones and lacks some. The data contain about 81,000 clones, more than 70% of them singletons. This sequence was found in an adult with an advanced solid tumor such as melanoma, head and neck, liver or kidney cancer. The source material was CD4+ or CD8+ T cells sorted from blood, sampled in a trial of the OX40 agonist ivuxolimab.

CDR3 amino acids: CASSLRRQENTGELFF. In DNA form, the CDR3 reads TGTGCCAGCAGTTTAAGAAGACAGGAGAACACCGGGGAGCTGTTTTTT. The rearrangement uses TRBV27 and TRBJ2-2, with D perhaps matching TRBD1 (6 bases). The CDR3 is 16 amino acids. Germline V gene lookup returns CDR1 MNHEY and CDR2 SMNVEV (reference sequence). Trimming stripped 2 bases from V and 1 base from J, with 11 bases between.